The 12 T cell receptor beta chains below come from one sample, sequenced in a study of cytomegalovirus exposure and HLA in healthy donors. PCR involved 60 Vbeta and 13 Jbeta primers. Assay: immunoSEQ multiplex PCR; the TCRdb copy retains only in-frame clones and omits some. The data hold some 98,000 clones, with approximately 82% observed a single time. Input material: PBMCs. These TCRs come from a female donor in good health and CMV-seropositive.

The V and J genes are TRBV19 and TRBJ2-1; 7 bases fit TRBD2. Trimming removed 3 bases from V and 6 bases from J; junction bases left unmatched: 8. Germline CDR1 reads LNHDA; CDR2 reads SQIVND (reference sequence). This CDR3 is built from 15 residues. The CDR3 DNA sequence: TGTGCCAGTAGTATCGGAGCGGGAACCGGCAATGAGCAGTTCTTC. It specifies CASSIGAGTGNEQFF.

For the CDR3, the DNA is TGTGCCAGCAGTTACTGGGGACAGGGGCAAACTGAAGCTTTCTTT. Residues: CASSYWGQGQTEAFF. The chain links TRBV6-5 to TRBJ1-1, with 10 nucleotides matching TRBD1. V lost 1 base, J lost 5 bases, and 4 bases stayed unmatched. Germline V gene data show CDR1 as MNHEY and CDR2 as SVGAGI. The CDR3 extends over 15 amino acids.

The V call is TRBV9, the J call TRBJ1-4; D is ambiguous. Deletions cut 0 bases from V and 7 bases from J, with 16 bases between. The germline CDR1 and CDR2 sequences are SGDLS and YYNGEE. The CDR3 loop spans 16 amino acids. CDR3 DNA: TGTGCCAGCAGCGTAGGCGGGTCCCCCGAGGGTGAAAAACTGTTTTTT. Protein sequence: CASSVGGSPEGEKLFF. Drawing the rest from reference TRBV9 and TRBJ1-4, the complete variable domain is DSGVTQTPKHLITATGQRVTLRCSPRSGDLSVYWYQQSLDQGLQFLIQYYNGEERAKGNILERFSAQQFPDLHSELNLSSLELGDSALYFCASSVGGSPEGEKLFFGSGTQLSVL.

The chain has TRBV29-1 and TRBJ1-5, with TRBD1 matching 7 bases. This CDR3 has 13 amino acids. Germline trimming cut 4 bases from V and 2 bases from J; bases unmatched to any gene: 2. CDR1 is SQVTM and CDR2 is ANQGSEA in the germline V gene. CDR3 coding DNA: TGCAGCGTTGGAACAGGGGGCAATCAGCCCCAGCATTTT. It encodes CSVGTGGNQPQHF.

The J gene is TRBJ2-7, the V gene TRBV2; 7 bases agree with TRBD2. Trimming took 8 bases from V and 2 from J; bases not matched to a gene: 6. The CDR3 extends over 13 amino acids. Looked up from germline, CDR1 is SNHLY and CDR2 is FYNNEI. The CDR3 protein is CASLAGTAYEQYF. As DNA, the CDR3 is TGTGCCAGCTTAGCGGGTACCGCCTACGAGCAGTACTTC.

The CDR3 bases are TGCAGCGTTGAAGAGCCCCAGGGCAACTACGAGCAGTACTTC. This gives the protein CSVEEPQGNYEQYF. The chain couples TRBV29-1 to TRBJ2-7, with D maybe TRBD1 (5 bases). This CDR3 comprises 14 residues. CDR1 and CDR2 from the germline V gene are SQVTM and ANQGSEA. V gave up 0 bases and J gave up 3 bases, with 12 bases separating them.

This chain connects TRBV19 to TRBJ1-2; weak D call: TRBD1 (5 bases). Trimming took 10 bases from V and 4 from J, leaving 19 bases between them. CDR3 length equals 14 residues. CDR1 and CDR2 from the germline V gene are LNHDA and SQIVND (reference sequence). The CDR3 DNA reads TGTGCCACCCAAGACACAGGCGGCTTCTATGGCTACACCTTC. Its protein product is CATQDTGGFYGYTF.

The V gene is TRBV28, the J gene TRBJ1-5, with TRBD1 identical over 7 bases. The CDR3 sequence is 15 residues long. The V gene's germline CDR1 is MDHEN and CDR2 SYDVKM. The V segment lost 5 bases and the J segment 7 bases; nucleotides outside the gene matches: 11. CDR3 sequence: CASSNPTGNRQPQHF. CDR3 nucleotides: TGTGCCAGCAGTAACCCGACAGGGAACCGGCAGCCCCAGCATTTT.

This chain connects TRBV7-2 to TRBJ1-2; 8 bases are shared with TRBD1. The CDR3 length is 16 residues. V lost 1 base and J lost 3; bases outside the gene matches: 7. Germline loops: CDR1 SGHTA, CDR2 FQGNSA. This chain's CDR3 is CASSLGPQGAYYGYTF. The CDR3 nucleotides are TGTGCCAGCAGCTTAGGCCCGCAGGGGGCATACTATGGCTACACCTTC.

The count of this clone is one. The J gene is TRBJ2-7, the V gene TRBV19; the D is unclear. Trimming removed 2 bases from V and 6 bases from J, with 8 bases in between. CDR1 is LNHDA and CDR2 is SQIVND in the germline V gene (reference sequence). The CDR3 runs to 12 residues. CDR3 loop: CASSITPGEQYF. CDR3 in DNA: TGTGCCAGTAGTATAACCCCGGGCGAGCAGTACTTC. Supplemented by reference TRBV19 and TRBJ2-7, the full variable domain reads DGGITQSPKYLFRKEGQNVTLSCEQNLNHDAMYWYRQDPGQGLRLIYYSQIVNDFQKGDIAEGYSVSREKKESFPLTVTSAQKNPTAFYLCASSITPGEQYFGPGTRLTVT.

The gene calls are TRBV27 and TRBJ2-5; tentatively, D is TRBD1 (6 bases). The CDR3 is made up of 17 amino acids. Deletions cut 3 bases from V and 7 bases from J, with 24 bases between. Germline V gene data show CDR1 as MNHEY and CDR2 as SMNVEV (reference sequence). The CDR3 nucleotides read TGTGCCAGCAGTTTCAGTCCTGGTCAGGGGCCGGTCGGGACCCAGTACTTC. It specifies CASSFSPGQGPVGTQYF.

This sequence joins TRBV7-3 and TRBJ2-7, with 7 bases matching TRBD2. This CDR3 spans 13 amino acids. V lost 5 bases to trimming and J lost 7 bases; unmatched junction nucleotides: 8. Germline assignment: CDR1 SGHTA and CDR2 FQGTGA. The CDR3 protein is CASSPDGRREQYF. For the CDR3, the DNA is TGTGCCAGCAGCCCAGACGGGAGGCGGGAGCAGTACTTC.